This T cell receptor (beta chain) is from a study of T cells of healthy individuals. TCRdb redid the calling of the 5' RACE reads with MiXCR, one entry per CDR3 protein. The data show about 100,000 distinct CDR3 sequences, roughly 18% seen once. This clonotype was seen a few times. This CDR3 is 11 amino acids long. V lost 8 bases and J lost 9; bases outside the gene matches: 6. Germline lookup yields CDR1 DFQATT and CDR2 SNEGSKA (reference sequence). The sequence derives from a human donor in good health. The chain couples TRBV20-1 to TRBJ2-1; 8 bases agree with TRBD1. The CDR3 bases are TGCAGTTACAGGGGGTCCAGTGAGCAGTTCTTC. Translating it yields CSYRGSSEQFF.